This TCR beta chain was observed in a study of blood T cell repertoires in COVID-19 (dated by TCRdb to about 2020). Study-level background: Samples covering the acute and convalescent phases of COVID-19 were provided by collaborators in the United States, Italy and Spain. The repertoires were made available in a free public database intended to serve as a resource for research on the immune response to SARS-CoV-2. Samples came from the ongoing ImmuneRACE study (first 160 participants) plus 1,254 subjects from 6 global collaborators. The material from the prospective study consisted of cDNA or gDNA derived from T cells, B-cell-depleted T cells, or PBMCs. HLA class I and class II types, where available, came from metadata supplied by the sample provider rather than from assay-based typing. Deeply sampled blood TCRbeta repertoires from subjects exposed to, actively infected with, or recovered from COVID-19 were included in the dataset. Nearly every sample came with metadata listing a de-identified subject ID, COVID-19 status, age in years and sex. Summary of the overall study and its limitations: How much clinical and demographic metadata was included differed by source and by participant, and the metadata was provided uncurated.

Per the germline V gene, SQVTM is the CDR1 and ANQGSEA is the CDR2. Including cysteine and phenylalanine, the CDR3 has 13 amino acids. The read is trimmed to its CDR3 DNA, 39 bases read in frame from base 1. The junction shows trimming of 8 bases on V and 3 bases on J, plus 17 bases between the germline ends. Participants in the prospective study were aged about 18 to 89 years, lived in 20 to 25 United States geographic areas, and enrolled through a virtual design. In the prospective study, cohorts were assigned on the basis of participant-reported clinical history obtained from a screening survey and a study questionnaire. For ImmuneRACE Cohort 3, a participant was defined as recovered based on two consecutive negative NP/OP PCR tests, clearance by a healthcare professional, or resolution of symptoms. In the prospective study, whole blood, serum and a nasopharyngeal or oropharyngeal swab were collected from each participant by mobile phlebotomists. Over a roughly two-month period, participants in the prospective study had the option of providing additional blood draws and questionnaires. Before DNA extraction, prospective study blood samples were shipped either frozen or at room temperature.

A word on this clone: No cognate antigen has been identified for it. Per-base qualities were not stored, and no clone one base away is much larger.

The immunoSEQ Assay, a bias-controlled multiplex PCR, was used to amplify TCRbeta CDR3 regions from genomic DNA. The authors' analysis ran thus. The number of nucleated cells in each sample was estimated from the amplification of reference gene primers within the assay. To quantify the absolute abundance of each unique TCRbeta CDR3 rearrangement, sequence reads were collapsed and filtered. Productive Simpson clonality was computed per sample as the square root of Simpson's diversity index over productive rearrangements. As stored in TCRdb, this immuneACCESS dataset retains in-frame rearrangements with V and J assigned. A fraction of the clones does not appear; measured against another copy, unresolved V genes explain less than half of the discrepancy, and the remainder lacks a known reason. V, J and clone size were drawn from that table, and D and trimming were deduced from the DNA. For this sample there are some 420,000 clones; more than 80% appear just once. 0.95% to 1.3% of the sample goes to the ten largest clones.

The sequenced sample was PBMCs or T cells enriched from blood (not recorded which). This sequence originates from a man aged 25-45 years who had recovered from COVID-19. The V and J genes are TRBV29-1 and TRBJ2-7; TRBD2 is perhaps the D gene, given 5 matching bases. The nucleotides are TGCAGCACGGGAAACATACTAGGCTACGAGCAGTACTTC. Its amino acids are CSTGNILGYEQYF.